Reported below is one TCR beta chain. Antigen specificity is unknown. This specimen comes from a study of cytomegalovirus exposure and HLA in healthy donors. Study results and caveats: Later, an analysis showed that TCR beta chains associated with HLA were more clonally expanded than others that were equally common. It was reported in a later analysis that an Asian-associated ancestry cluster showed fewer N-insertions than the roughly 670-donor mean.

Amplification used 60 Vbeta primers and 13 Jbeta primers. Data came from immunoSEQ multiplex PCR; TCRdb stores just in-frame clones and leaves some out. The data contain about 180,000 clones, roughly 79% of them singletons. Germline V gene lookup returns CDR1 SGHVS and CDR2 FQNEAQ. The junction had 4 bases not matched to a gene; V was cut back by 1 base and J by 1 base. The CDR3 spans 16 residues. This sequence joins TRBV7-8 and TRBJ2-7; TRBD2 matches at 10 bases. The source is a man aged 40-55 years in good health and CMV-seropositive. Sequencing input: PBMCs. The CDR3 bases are TGTGCCAGCAGCTTAGGGACTAGCGGAATTTCCTACGAGCAGTACTTC. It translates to CASSLGTSGISYEQYF.